This is a list of T cell receptor beta chains from one sample in a study of blood T cell repertoires in COVID-19. Clones were read by immunoSEQ multiplex PCR, and TCRdb kept only the in-frame ones, dropping some. The sample records approximately 140,000 clones, roughly 78% being singletons. What was sequenced was peripheral blood. The receptors originated from a man in his 60s with acute or convalescent COVID-19. The CDR3 runs from the conserved cysteine through the conserved F or W. Fields, in order: J gene, D gene, clone size, V gene, CDR3 protein, CDR3 DNA. A D gene is named only where the DNA matches it firmly. Size is omitted from some rows. Given values are once, few, many or a class for expanded clones.

j_gene: TRBJ1-2; d_gene: NA; abundance: NA; v_gene: TRBV27; CDR3aa: CASSFIGDYGYTF; CDR3nt: TGTGCCAGCAGTTTTATAGGGGATTATGGCTACACCTTC
j_gene: TRBJ1-5; d_gene: NA; abundance: NA; v_gene: TRBV28; CDR3aa: CASRFSWQSVDQPQHF; CDR3nt: TGTGCCAGCAGATTCTCTTGGCAAAGCGTAGATCAGCCCCAGCATTTT
j_gene: TRBJ2-1; d_gene: TRBD2; abundance: NA; v_gene: TRBV2; CDR3aa: CASSPLAGVTNEQFF; CDR3nt: TGTGCCAGCAGTCCACTAGCGGGAGTGACCAATGAGCAGTTCTTC
j_gene: TRBJ2-7; d_gene: NA; abundance: NA; v_gene: TRBV5-5; CDR3aa: CASSLVGDYEQYF; CDR3nt: TGTGCCAGCAGCTTGGTAGGGGACTACGAGCAGTACTTC
j_gene: TRBJ1-5; d_gene: TRBD1; abundance: NA; v_gene: TRBV3-1/TRBV3-2; CDR3aa: CASSTSGGGNQPQHF; CDR3nt: TGTGCCAGCAGCACGTCAGGGGGCGGCAATCAGCCCCAGCATTTT
j_gene: TRBJ1-5; d_gene: TRBD1; abundance: NA; v_gene: TRBV4-3; CDR3aa: CASSLSYPGQGNQPQHF; CDR3nt: TGCGCCAGCAGCCTATCCTACCCGGGACAGGGAAATCAGCCCCAGCATTTT
j_gene: TRBJ1-5; d_gene: NA; abundance: few; v_gene: TRBV6-4; CDR3aa: CASSDCPYSNQPQHF; CDR3nt: TGTGCCAGCAGTGATTGCCCCTATAGCAATCAGCCCCAGCATTTT
j_gene: TRBJ2-7; d_gene: NA; abundance: NA; v_gene: TRBV7-3; CDR3aa: CASSSGVGTAWEQYF; CDR3nt: TGTGCCAGCAGCTCGGGGGTGGGGACCGCTTGGGAGCAGTACTTC
j_gene: TRBJ1-5; d_gene: NA; abundance: NA; v_gene: TRBV10-3; CDR3aa: CAIADSRNQPQHF; CDR3nt: TGTGCCATCGCGGACAGTCGCAATCAGCCCCAGCATTTT
j_gene: TRBJ1-5; d_gene: NA; abundance: NA; v_gene: TRBV7-2; CDR3aa: CASSLYRAGPQHF; CDR3nt: TGTGCCAGCAGCTTATACCGCGCGGGTCCCCAGCATTTT
j_gene: TRBJ2-7; d_gene: NA; abundance: NA; v_gene: TRBV5-1; CDR3aa: CASSVGQGPQHEQYF; CDR3nt: TGCGCCAGCAGCGTTGGACAAGGTCCTCAACACGAGCAGTACTTC
j_gene: TRBJ2-7; d_gene: NA; abundance: NA; v_gene: TRBV7-2; CDR3aa: CASSPDLAISYEQYF; CDR3nt: TGTGCCAGCAGCCCGGACTTGGCGATCTCCTACGAGCAGTACTTC
j_gene: TRBJ2-1; d_gene: NA; abundance: NA; v_gene: TRBV7-2; CDR3aa: CASSLFTGMYNEQFF; CDR3nt: TGTGCCAGCAGCTTATTTACGGGAATGTACAATGAGCAGTTCTTC
j_gene: TRBJ1-1; d_gene: TRBD1; abundance: NA; v_gene: TRBV7-3; CDR3aa: CASSGDRATEAFF; CDR3nt: TGTGCCAGCAGCGGGGACAGGGCCACTGAAGCTTTCTTT
j_gene: TRBJ2-2; d_gene: TRBD1; abundance: NA; v_gene: TRBV5-5; CDR3aa: CASSRGQANTGELFF; CDR3nt: TGTGCCAGCAGCAGGGGACAGGCGAACACCGGGGAGCTGTTTTTT
j_gene: TRBJ2-4; d_gene: NA; abundance: NA; v_gene: TRBV11-1; CDR3aa: CASSLEGHSTYF; CDR3nt: TGTGCCAGCAGCTTAGAGGGACACTCAACGTACTTC
j_gene: TRBJ1-5; d_gene: TRBD1; abundance: few; v_gene: TRBV7-9; CDR3aa: CASSLTGNSQPQHF; CDR3nt: TGTGCCAGCAGCTTGACAGGGAATAGTCAGCCCCAGCATTTT
j_gene: TRBJ2-2; d_gene: NA; abundance: NA; v_gene: TRBV11-3; CDR3aa: CASSGQTNTGELFF; CDR3nt: TGTGCCAGCAGTGGACAGACGAACACCGGGGAGCTGTTTTTT
j_gene: TRBJ1-2; d_gene: NA; abundance: once; v_gene: TRBV5-1; CDR3aa: CASSPLDTNYGYTF; CDR3nt: TGCGCCAGCAGCCCTCTGGACACTAACTATGGCTACACCTTC
j_gene: TRBJ1-6; d_gene: TRBD1; abundance: few; v_gene: TRBV10-3; CDR3aa: CAISEGGTVNSPLHF; CDR3nt: TGTGCCATCAGTGAGGGAGGGACAGTAAATTCACCCCTCCACTTT
j_gene: TRBJ2-7; d_gene: TRBD2; abundance: NA; v_gene: TRBV10-2; CDR3aa: CASRSTSAGYEQYF; CDR3nt: TGCGCCAGCAGATCGACTAGCGCAGGTTACGAGCAGTACTTC
j_gene: TRBJ1-1; d_gene: NA; abundance: few; v_gene: TRBV20-1; CDR3aa: CSAREIWEAFF; CDR3nt: TGCAGTGCTAGGGAGATATGGGAAGCTTTCTTT
j_gene: TRBJ2-7; d_gene: NA; abundance: NA; v_gene: TRBV18; CDR3aa: CASSPTSRPNEQYF; CDR3nt: TGTGCCAGCTCACCCACTTCCCGCCCCAACGAGCAGTACTTC